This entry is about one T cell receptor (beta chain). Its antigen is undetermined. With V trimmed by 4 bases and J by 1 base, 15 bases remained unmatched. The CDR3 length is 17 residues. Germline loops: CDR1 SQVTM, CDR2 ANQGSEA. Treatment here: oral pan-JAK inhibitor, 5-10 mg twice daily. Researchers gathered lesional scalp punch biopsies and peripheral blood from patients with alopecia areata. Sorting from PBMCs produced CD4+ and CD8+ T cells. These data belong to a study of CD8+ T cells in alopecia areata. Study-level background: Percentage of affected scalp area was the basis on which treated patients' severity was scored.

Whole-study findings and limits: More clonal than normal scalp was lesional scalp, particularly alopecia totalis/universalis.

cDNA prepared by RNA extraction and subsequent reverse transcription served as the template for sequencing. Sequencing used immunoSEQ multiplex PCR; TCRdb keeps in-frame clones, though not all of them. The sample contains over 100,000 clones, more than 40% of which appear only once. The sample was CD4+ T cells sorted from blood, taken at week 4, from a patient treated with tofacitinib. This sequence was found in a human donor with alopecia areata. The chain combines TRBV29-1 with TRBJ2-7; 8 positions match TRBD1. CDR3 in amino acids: CSVARLTGALGSYEQYF. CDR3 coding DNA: TGCAGCGTTGCCCGTCTGACAGGGGCTTTGGGGTCCTACGAGCAGTACTTC.